This TCR beta chain was recorded in a study of shared clonotypes between healthy human individuals. Free of recent acute infections or vaccinations, the donors were healthy HIV-negative adults. Method: immunoSEQ multiplex PCR; TCRdb's copy keeps in-frame clones and lacks some. The data hold over a million clones, with more than 75% observed a single time. In regard to this clone: Its target is not known.

Trimming cost V 5 bases and J 10 bases; bases outside gene matches: 8. This CDR3 is built from 15 residues. The germline V gene encodes CDR1 MDHEN and CDR2 SYDVKM. Study results and limitations: Represented diversity (both genetic and exposure-history) was limited by the small number of donors.

This sequence was found in a man between 18 and 35 years old in good health. Some clones in this sample may be carry-over from other donors' samples. V usage is TRBV28 and J usage is TRBJ2-1; TRBD2 aligns across 13 bases. Sequencing was performed on memory CD4+ T cells from PBMCs. Subset specified: CD45RA-negative fraction. CDR3 sequence (DNA): TGTGCCAGCAGTCCGCCCGGGACTAGCGGGAACGAGCAGTTCTTC. This sequence encodes CASSPPGTSGNEQFF.